Listed below are T cell receptor beta chains from one sample, sequenced in a study of T cell changes during pregnancy in multiple sclerosis. Method: immunoSEQ multiplex PCR; TCRdb's copy keeps in-frame clones and lacks some. The table shows about 110,000 clones, with about 94% occurring only once. The material sequenced was peripheral blood, taken in the third trimester of pregnancy. Receptors originate from a female donor with multiple sclerosis, enrolled in a pregnancy study. CDR3s include the opening cysteine and the closing phenylalanine or tryptophan. D genes are given only for firm matches. The listing skips clone size in some rows; elsewhere it reads once, few, many or a size class.

abundance,d_gene,j_gene,v_gene,CDR3nt,CDR3aa
-,TRBD1,TRBJ2-5,TRBV2,TGTGCCAGCAGCTGGACAGGGACCATAGCGGCGGAGACCCAGTACTTC,CASSWTGTIAAETQYF
-,TRBD2,TRBJ2-3,TRBV10-3,TGTGCCATCAGTGCGGCGAGGGGGGTAGCGGGGCGCACAGATACGCAGTATTTT,CAISAARGVAGRTDTQYF
-,-,TRBJ2-3,TRBV19,TGTGCCAGCCAGGACAGAATTACAGATACGCAGTATTTT,CASQDRITDTQYF
-,-,TRBJ1-5,TRBV5-8,TGTGCCAGCAGCTTGGACTGCAATCAGCCCCAGCATTTT,CASSLDCNQPQHF
once,-,TRBJ2-3,TRBV19,TGTGCCAGTAGTATGAGCGGGACAGATACGCAGTATTTT,CASSMSGTDTQYF
-,-,TRBJ2-5,TRBV9,TGTGCCAGCAGCTTAGGACTGCACCAAGAGACCCAGTACTTC,CASSLGLHQETQYF
once,TRBD1,TRBJ1-2,TRBV19,TGTGCCAGTAGTATAGCCCGGACAGGGAGCGGCTACACCTTC,CASSIARTGSGYTF
-,TRBD1,TRBJ2-3,TRBV6-5,TGTGCCAGCAGTTATGGCCCGGGACAGGGGGCTGGTACGCAGTATTTT,CASSYGPGQGAGTQYF
once,TRBD1,TRBJ1-2,TRBV19,TGTGCCAGTAGTCAGGGGGCCGTCGGGGGCTACACCTTC,CASSQGAVGGYTF
-,TRBD2,TRBJ2-5,TRBV19,TGTGCCACTAATCCGGGACTAGGTAGAGAGACCCAGTACTTC,CATNPGLGRETQYF
-,-,TRBJ1-2,TRBV27,TGTGCCACCGGGGGGGCCCGCGGCTACACCTTC,CATGGARGYTF
-,-,TRBJ2-7,TRBV6-5,TGTGCCAGCAGCGAAACCCCCGGGACTCCTACCCTCCCATACTTC,CASSETPGTPTLPYF
-,-,TRBJ1-1,TRBV30,TGTGCCTGGAAGACATTCTTGAACACTGAAGCTTTCTTT,CAWKTFLNTEAFF
-,-,TRBJ2-5,TRBV11-2,TGTGCCAGCAGCTTAACAGGGTTTGGGGGTGAGACCCAGTACTTC,CASSLTGFGGETQYF
-,TRBD2,TRBJ2-2,TRBV5-1,TGCGCCTCGACTAGCGAGAACACCGGGGAGCTGTTTTTT,CASTSENTGELFF
-,-,TRBJ2-1,TRBV28,TGTGCCAGCAGGCCCCAGCGCGACCCTTACAATGAGCAGTTCTTC,CASRPQRDPYNEQFF
-,TRBD2,TRBJ2-3,TRBV5-1,TGCGCCAGCAGCTTGGTAACTAGCGGGAGCACAGATACGCAGTATTTT,CASSLVTSGSTDTQYF
-,TRBD2,TRBJ2-3,TRBV7-3,TGTGCCAGCAGCTTCGCGGGGGAGACAGATACGCAGTATTTT,CASSFAGETDTQYF
once,-,TRBJ2-3,TRBV4-2,TGTGCCAGCAGCCAAGAATCGGGCGTTATGGGGCCAGATACGCAGTATTTT,CASSQESGVMGPDTQYF
once,TRBD1,TRBJ1-5,TRBV10-2,TGCGCCAGCAGTGTTGACAGGGTGAAGCCCCAGCATTTT,CASSVDRVKPQHF
-,-,TRBJ2-7,TRBV6-1,TGTGCCAGCAGTGAATCCCAACAGTACGAGCAGTACTTC,CASSESQQYEQYF
-,-,TRBJ2-7,TRBV6-1,TGTGCCAGCCGAGCGTATAGGCCCCCTCAGGGTGAGCAGTACTTC,CASRAYRPPQGEQYF
-,-,TRBJ1-4,TRBV19,TGTGCCAGTAGTACCCTCGGGTTTGGGGTCATCCCGAGGGCCAGTGAAAAACTGTTTTTT,CASSTLGFGVIPRASEKLFF
-,-,TRBJ2-1,TRBV28,TGTGCCAGCAGTCCCCGTAGCGGCCGGGGATACAATGAGCAGTTCTTC,CASSPRSGRGYNEQFF
many,TRBD2,TRBJ2-1,TRBV10-3,TGTGCCATCAGTCCCGGGACTAGCGAGATCTTCAACTACAATGAGCAGTTCTTC,CAISPGTSEIFNYNEQFF
-,TRBD1,TRBJ2-7,TRBV20-1,TGCAGTGCTATGACAGGGGACGAGCAGTACTTC,CSAMTGDEQYF
-,-,TRBJ1-3,TRBV18,TGTGCCAGCTCACCAGACAGGGGAAACACCATATATTTT,CASSPDRGNTIYF
once,TRBD2,TRBJ2-7,TRBV15,TGTGCCACCAGCGGGGGGGGAGGGATGTACGAGCAGTACTTC,CATSGGGGMYEQYF
-,TRBD1,TRBJ2-5,TRBV19,TGTGCCAGTAGTGGGACAGGAGCCATCCGGGAGACCCAGTACTTC,CASSGTGAIRETQYF
-,-,TRBJ1-1,TRBV29-1,TGCAGCGCCTTGACAGAACTTTACACTGAAGCTTTCTTT,CSALTELYTEAFF
-,TRBD1,TRBJ2-3,TRBV27,TGTGCCAGCAGTTTGGCAGGGACAGGGAGCACAGATACGCAGTATTTT,CASSLAGTGSTDTQYF
-,-,TRBJ1-5,TRBV6-5,TGTGCCAGCAGTTACGCAGGGGACAATCAGCCCCAGCATTTT,CASSYAGDNQPQHF
-,-,TRBJ2-5,TRBV9,TGTGCCAGCAGCCCCTACCGTAGCCAAGAGACCCAGTACTTC,CASSPYRSQETQYF
-,-,TRBJ1-1,TRBV30,TGTGCCTGGAGTGGTTCCATCAGGGGTGAGAACACTGAAGCTTTCTTT,CAWSGSIRGENTEAFF
-,TRBD2,TRBJ2-1,TRBV6-5,TGTGCCAGCAGGAATAGCGGGGTCGCCTACAATGAGCAGTTCTTC,CASRNSGVAYNEQFF
-,-,TRBJ1-3,TRBV18,TGTGCCAGCTCACCACCGATCGGCGGGGGGGACGGAGGCTTCTCTGGAAACACCATATATTTT,CASSPPIGGGDGGFSGNTIYF
-,TRBD2,TRBJ2-1,TRBV28,TGTGCCAGCAGGCGGACTAGCGGTTACAATGAGCAGTTCTTC,CASRRTSGYNEQFF
-,TRBD1,TRBJ2-7,TRBV29-1,TGCAGCGTGGGGCCGGGACAGGGGGCTTTCGACGAGCAGTACTTC,CSVGPGQGAFDEQYF
-,-,TRBJ2-2,TRBV9,TGTGCCAGCAGCGTAGCCGGGTTTGCGAACACCGGGGAGCTGTTTTTT,CASSVAGFANTGELFF